These 30 T cell receptor beta chains were sequenced from one sample in a study of blood T cell repertoires in COVID-19. Only in-frame clones appear in the TCRdb table, and some are missing; sequencing was by immunoSEQ multiplex PCR. The sample contains about 120,000 clones, roughly 79% of which appear only once. The sequencing input was peripheral blood. Every receptor here comes from a man aged 70 or older with active or convalescent COVID-19.

This CDR3 is CASSSWTSHSEQFF. CDR3 DNA sequence: TGTGCCAGCAGCTCCTGGACTAGCCATAGTGAGCAGTTCTTC. This sequence joins TRBV5-4 and TRBJ2-1; 8 nucleotides match TRBD2. J gave up 9 bases and V 3 bases, and 8 bases lay outside the gene matches. The CDR3 runs 14 residues. The germline V gene has CDR1 SGHNT and CDR2 YYREEE (reference sequence). Combining the CDR3 with reference TRBV5-4 and TRBJ2-1 gives the whole variable domain ETGVTQSPTHLIKTRGQQVTLRCSSQSGHNTVSWYQQALGQGPQFIFQYYREEENGRGNFPPRFSGLQFPNYSSELNVNALELDDSALYLCASSSWTSHSEQFFGPGTRLTVL.

The rearrangement joins TRBV19 to TRBJ2-1; 8 bases are a match to TRBD2. The CDR3 consists of 16 residues. Germline V lookup: CDR1 LNHDA, CDR2 SQIVND (reference sequence). J lost 2 bases, V lost 4 bases, and 7 bases had no gene match. The CDR3 nucleotides are TGTGCCAGTAGTAATCTAGCGGGCCAACCCTACAATGAGCAGTTCTTC. Protein sequence: CASSNLAGQPYNEQFF.

In its sample, this clone was seen a few times. The chain links TRBV3-1 (or the pseudogene TRBV3-2) to TRBJ1-1, with D possibly TRBD1 on 5 matching bases. V dropped 1 base and J dropped 6 bases, with 9 bases sitting between them. The CDR3 is 13 residues long. Per the germline V gene, CDR1 is LGHDT and CDR2 is YNNKEL (reference sequence). CDR3: CASSQGSGAEAFF. The CDR3 DNA reads as TGTGCCAGCAGCCAAGGCTCGGGGGCTGAAGCTTTCTTT.

The chain uses TRBV2 and TRBJ1-6; 7 bases align to TRBD1. Trimming removed 6 bases from V and 6 bases from J; junction bases left unmatched: 5. The CDR3 is 14 amino acids. In germline, CDR1 is SNHLY, CDR2 FYNNEI. DNA of the CDR3: TGTGCCAGCAGCAGACAGGGTGGTAATTCACCCCTCCACTTT. Translation gives CASSRQGGNSPLHF. Full variable domain (outside the CDR3, taken from reference TRBV2 and TRBJ1-6): EPEVTQTPSHQVTQMGQEVILRCVPISNHLYFYWYRQILGQKVEFLVSFYNNEISEKSEIFDDQFSVERPDGSNFTLKIRSTKLEDSAMYFCASSRQGGNSPLHFGNGTRLTVT.

The chain has TRBV19 and TRBJ1-6; tentative D call: TRBD1 (5 bases). The CDR3 extends over 13 amino acids. The V end was cut by 7 bases, the J end by 10 bases, with 14 bases between. Germline CDR1 and CDR2: LNHDA and SQIVND (reference sequence). The DNA for the CDR3 is TGTGCCAGTAAGGCCACAGGAGACTCACCCCTCCACTTT. This codes for CASKATGDSPLHF.

The V gene is TRBV4-3, the J gene TRBJ2-3, with 9 bases lining up with TRBD1. Germline assignment: CDR1 LGHNA and CDR2 YSLEER. After removal of 0 bases from V and 6 bases from J, the junction contained 7 bases not matched to a gene. CDR3 size: 16 residues. In DNA, the CDR3 is TGCGCCAGCAGCCAAGATTTCGACAGGGGGACGGATACGCAGTATTTT. It specifies CASSQDFDRGTDTQYF.

The rearrangement links TRBV14 to TRBJ2-7; tentatively, D is TRBD2 (7 bases). This CDR3 has 15 amino acids. V was trimmed by 4 bases and J by 7 bases, leaving 20 bases between them. Germline V gene data show CDR1 as SGHDN and CDR2 as FVKESK. The CDR3, as DNA: TGTGCCAGCAGCCCCCCCGGGGCGGGGGCGGGGGAGCAGTACTTC. It yields the protein CASSPPGAGAGEQYF.

V and J are TRBV6-5 and TRBJ1-6, with 10 bases lining up with TRBD1. Trimming at V came to 6 bases and at J to 9 bases, leaving 5 bases not matched to a gene. CDR1 and CDR2 (germline): MNHEY, SVGAGI. The CDR3 runs 14 residues. CDR3 nucleotides: TGTGCCAGCAGCGACCGGGACAGGGGTTCACCCCTCCACTTT. Translation: CASSDRDRGSPLHF.

The V call is TRBV6-5, the J call TRBJ1-2, with D maybe TRBD1 (5 bases). V was clipped by 7 bases and J by 0 bases, with 12 bases between them. CDR1 and CDR2 (germline): MNHEY, SVGAGI. CDR3 size: 14 residues. CDR3 region: CASIMTDSNYGYTF. The CDR3 DNA reads as TGTGCCAGCATTATGACAGACTCTAACTATGGCTACACCTTC.

The chain combines TRBV5-6 with TRBJ2-3; TRBD2 agrees at 9 bases. Germline CDR1 SGHDT, CDR2 YYEEEE. This CDR3 spans 16 amino acids. Unmatched junction bases numbered 8, after V lost 4 bases and J lost 2 bases. The CDR3 loop is CASSPPTSGNTDTQYF. CDR3 sequence (DNA): TGTGCCAGCAGCCCCCCGACTAGCGGAAACACAGATACGCAGTATTTT.

CDR3 region: CATSDINRANEQFF. For the CDR3, the DNA is TGTGCCACCAGTGACATTAACAGGGCCAATGAGCAGTTCTTC. The rearrangement uses TRBV24-1 and TRBJ2-1, with a tentative D call TRBD1 (6 bases). CDR3 size: 14 residues. Deletions cut 4 bases from V and 6 bases from J, with 12 bases between. The germline V gene encodes CDR1 KGHDR and CDR2 SFDVKD.

The chain carries TRBV6-5 and TRBJ1-2; 10 nucleotides line up with TRBD1. V lost 6 bases to trimming and J lost 0 bases; unmatched junction nucleotides: 4. The CDR3 is 15 residues long. The V gene's germline CDR1 is MNHEY and CDR2 SVGAGI. The CDR3 DNA is TGTGCCAGCAGAACGACAGGGGGCGCTAACTATGGCTACACCTTC. It yields the protein CASRTTGGANYGYTF.

This chain links TRBV7-9 with TRBJ2-1; D may be TRBD1 (6 bases). Trimming left V 5 bases short and J 4 bases short, with 12 bases between. CDR1 SEHNR and CDR2 FQNEAQ come from the germline V gene (reference sequence). The CDR3 contains 14 residues. CDR3 sequence reads: CASSPTDRYNEQFF. The DNA of the CDR3 is TGTGCCAGCAGCCCAACCGACAGGTACAATGAGCAGTTCTTC.

This sequence joins TRBV28 and TRBJ1-1; the D gene is possibly TRBD1 (6 bases). Trimming removed 4 bases from V and 0 bases from J, with 12 bases in between. Germline loops: CDR1 MDHEN, CDR2 SYDVKM. The CDR3 runs to 15 residues. The CDR3, as DNA: TGTGCCAGCAGTTCCGGGGGGGCCATGAACACTGAAGCTTTCTTT. As protein: CASSSGGAMNTEAFF.

The chain uses TRBV4-1 and TRBJ2-4; 7 bases are shared with TRBD1. The junction had 2 bases not matched to a gene; V was cut back by 1 base and J by 2 bases. The CDR3 has 15 amino acids. Per the germline V gene, CDR1 is MGHRA and CDR2 is YSYEKL. The CDR3 protein is CASSQGGQTKNIQYF. As DNA, the CDR3 is TGCGCCAGCAGCCAAGGGGGACAGACCAAAAACATTCAGTACTTC.

The chain links TRBV19 to TRBJ2-2; 11 positions agree with TRBD2. CDR3 length equals 16 residues. Germline CDR1 reads LNHDA; CDR2 reads SQIVND (reference sequence). V lost 4 bases, J lost 3 bases, and 4 bases stayed unmatched. Here the CDR3 reads CASSKLAGVDTGELFF. CDR3 nucleotides: TGTGCCAGTAGTAAACTAGCGGGAGTGGACACCGGGGAGCTGTTTTTT.

The chain uses TRBV4-3 and TRBJ2-6; a weak D match, TRBD1 (6 bases). Looked up from germline, CDR1 is LGHNA and CDR2 is YSLEER. The CDR3 has 18 residues. V was clipped by 3 bases and J by 4 bases, with 19 bases between them. The CDR3 DNA is TGCGCCAGCAGCCAGGTTGGCCAGGGGATGTCCGGGGCCAACGTCCTGACTTTC. Amino acid sequence: CASSQVGQGMSGANVLTF.

The rearrangement uses TRBV5-1 and TRBJ2-7; a weak D match, TRBD1 (7 bases). CDR1 and CDR2 (germline): SGHRS, YFSETQ. CDR3 length: 16 amino acids. V dropped 1 base and J dropped 3 bases, with 17 bases sitting between them. The CDR3 DNA reads as TGCGCCAGCAGCTTGCAACAGGGGCTGGGGGGCTACGAGCAGTACTTC. It specifies CASSLQQGLGGYEQYF.

The chain is built from TRBV14 and TRBJ1-3; D not certain. The CDR3 spans 15 residues. Trimming cost V 3 bases and J 4 bases, with 13 bases left between them. Germline V gene lookup returns CDR1 SGHDN and CDR2 FVKESK. The CDR3 DNA is TGTGCCAGCAGCCAGGGGTGGAGGCCGGGAAACACCATATATTTT. Amino acids: CASSQGWRPGNTIYF.

The rearrangement joins TRBV18 to TRBJ2-2, with TRBD1 matching over 7 bases. The CDR3 covers 15 residues. The V gene end was trimmed by 2 bases and the J gene end by 2 bases; junction bases not matched to a gene: 2. Germline assignment: CDR1 KGHSH and CDR2 LQKENI. As DNA, the CDR3 is TGTGCCAGCTCACCAAGGGGGCAAAACACCGGGGAGCTGTTTTTT. Its protein is CASSPRGQNTGELFF. Complete variable domain (other parts from reference TRBV18 and TRBJ2-2): NAGVMQNPRHLVRRRGQEARLRCSPMKGHSHVYWYRQLPEEGLKFMVYLQKENIIDESGMPKERFSAEFPKEGPSILRIQQVVRGDSAAYFCASSPRGQNTGELFFGEGSRLTVL.

This sequence joins TRBV27 and TRBJ2-7, with D possibly TRBD1 on 6 matching bases. This CDR3 region has 13 residues. Trimming pared 6 bases from V and 2 bases from J, leaving 11 bases between. Germline loops: CDR1 MNHEY, CDR2 SMNVEV (reference sequence). The CDR3: CASSGTLAYEQYF. DNA for the CDR3: TGTGCCAGCAGCGGGACACTTGCCTACGAGCAGTACTTC.

This clone was counted once. The rearrangement joins TRBV4-1 to TRBJ1-5, with D possibly TRBD1 on 5 matching bases. Trimming took 1 base from V and 0 from J, leaving 7 bases between them. Germline lookup yields CDR1 MGHRA and CDR2 YSYEKL. The CDR3 covers 15 residues. CDR3 sequence: CASSQGGYSNQPQHF. The CDR3 DNA reads as TGCGCCAGCAGCCAAGGGGGCTATAGCAATCAGCCCCAGCATTTT.

V and J are TRBV19 and TRBJ2-2; perhaps TRBD2 as D (5 bases). The V gene's germline CDR1 is LNHDA and CDR2 SQIVND (reference sequence). Trimming pared 6 bases from V and 6 bases from J, leaving 14 bases between. This CDR3 has 14 residues. DNA of the CDR3: TGTGCCAGTAGCCCCTCTGGAGGTTCCGGGGAGCTGTTTTTT. This sequence encodes CASSPSGGSGELFF.

The CDR3: CASRDRGLVTGELFF. The CDR3 bases are TGTGCCAGTAGGGACAGGGGGCTCGTCACCGGGGAGCTGTTTTTT. V gene TRBV19 combines with J gene TRBJ2-2; TRBD1 matches 11 bases. Germline CDR1 and CDR2: LNHDA and SQIVND (reference sequence). There are 15 residues in the CDR3. J lost 4 bases, V lost 6 bases, and 4 bases had no gene match. The full variable domain, with the rest looked up from reference TRBV19 and TRBJ2-2, is DGGITQSPKYLFRKEGQNVTLSCEQNLNHDAMYWYRQDPGQGLRLIYYSQIVNDFQKGDIAEGYSVSREKKESFPLTVTSAQKNPTAFYLCASRDRGLVTGELFFGEGSRLTVL.

The chain is built from TRBV3-1 (or the pseudogene TRBV3-2) and TRBJ2-5, with D possibly being TRBD1 (6 bases). The germline V and J ends were trimmed by 0 bases and 4 bases, with 9 bases remaining between them. The V gene's germline CDR1 is LGHDT and CDR2 YNNKEL (reference sequence). This CDR3 spans 14 amino acids. CDR3 region: CASSQEGQPETQYF. CDR3 coding DNA: TGTGCCAGCAGCCAAGAAGGACAGCCAGAGACCCAGTACTTC.

The gene calls are TRBV3-1 (or the pseudogene TRBV3-2) and TRBJ1-1; 7 nucleotides agree with TRBD1. CDR1 and CDR2 from the germline V gene are LGHDT and YNNKEL (reference sequence). The length of the CDR3 is 13 residues. V lost 10 bases and J lost 5; bases outside the gene matches: 10. The CDR3 loop reads CATGRQGMTEAFF. DNA of the CDR3: TGTGCCACCGGAAGACAGGGAATGACTGAAGCTTTCTTT.

The V and J genes are TRBV6-2 or TRBV6-3 and TRBJ2-1; 7 bases align to TRBD1. The V and J ends lost 6 bases and 3 bases, in that order; junction bases with no gene match: 8. This CDR3 is built from 15 residues. CDR1 is MNHEY and CDR2 is SVGEGT in the germline V gene. The CDR3 protein is CASSVDRTFYNEQFF. For the CDR3, the DNA is TGTGCCAGCAGCGTGGACAGGACCTTCTACAATGAGCAGTTCTTC.

The chain employs TRBV4-2 and TRBJ2-7, with TRBD2 matching 13 bases. The CDR3 is 16 residues long. V was pared by 1 base and J by 4 bases, with 4 bases of the junction left unmatched. Germline V CDR1 and CDR2: LGHNA, YNFKEQ. CDR3 bases: TGTGCCAGCAGCCAAGTTAGGACTAGCGGGAGTTACGAGCAGTACTTC. It yields the protein CASSQVRTSGSYEQYF.

V usage is TRBV4-2 and J usage is TRBJ2-1; the match to TRBD2 covers 10 bases. V trimming: 0 bases; J trimming: 0 bases; junction bases outside the gene matches: 11. Germline loops: CDR1 LGHNA, CDR2 YNFKEQ. This CDR3 is 20 amino acids long. CDR3 loop: CASSQDKGVSGRGSYNEQFF. CDR3 nucleotides: TGTGCCAGCAGCCAAGATAAGGGGGTAAGCGGGAGGGGCTCCTACAATGAGCAGTTCTTC.

The V and J genes are TRBV9 and TRBJ1-1; TRBD1 aligns across 7 bases. Trimming cost V 4 bases and J 5 bases; bases outside gene matches: 5. CDR1 is SGDLS, CDR2 YYNGEE, per germline. The length of the CDR3 is 13 residues. CDR3 bases: TGTGCCAGCAGCCGACAGGGAGATACTGAAGCTTTCTTT. Its translation is CASSRQGDTEAFF.